This T cell receptor (beta chain) stems from a study of neurological immune-mediated disorders. Regarding the study as a whole: The level of TCR clonal expansion was highest in patients with HTLV-1-associated myelopathy and lowest in multiple sclerosis, where it fell below the level seen in healthy controls.

This CDR3 is built from 13 residues. Germline values: CDR1 LGHDT, CDR2 YNNKEL (reference sequence). Between the trimmed V and J ends, which lost 1 base and 5 bases, there was a span of 8 bases. Healthy controls were blood bank volunteers in Maryland, USA. This clonotype was recorded at least ten times. Its target is unknown. TCRdb processed the 5' RACE reads anew with MiXCR; each CDR3 protein has one entry. The sample carries tens of thousands of distinct CDR3 sequences, roughly 17% recorded once. The V and J genes are TRBV3-1 and TRBJ2-5, with D hard to call. The specimen was PBMCs. This receptor was taken from a woman between 40 and 55 years old in good health. The CDR3 sequence is CASSQVDGETQYF. The CDR3 bases are TGTGCCAGCAGCCAAGTAGATGGGGAGACCCAGTACTTC.